The sequence of this T cell receptor beta chain was determined in a study of CD8 T cells in Susac syndrome. The RNA, about 0.45 to 1 ug, was put through reverse transcription using random hexamers. TCRdb reprocessed the immunoSEQ multiplex PCR reads via MiXCR and lists one record per CDR3 protein. The sample has 250,000 or so distinct CDR3 sequences, 85% to 95% seen once. CDR1 and CDR2 (germline): SGHNT, YYREEE (reference sequence). The CDR3 spans 16 residues. The V and J ends lost 4 bases and 0 bases, in that order; junction bases with no gene match: 7. The rearrangement links TRBV5-4 to TRBJ2-3; 8 nucleotides match TRBD1. The TCR sequence derives from a human donor with multiple sclerosis. Sample: CD4+ T cells from PBMCs. The CDR3 DNA is TGTGCCAGCAGCCTTCCTGACAGGGGAAGCACAGATACGCAGTATTTT. This translates into CASSLPDRGSTDTQYF.